A single sample gave rise to the 12 T cell receptor beta chains below, sequenced in a study of Graves' ophthalmopathy and Graves' hyperthyroidism. Amplification targeted the TCR beta CDR3 regions, with RNA transcripts as the source material. The first round was an RT-PCR with HTBI primers, and the second round was a multiplex PCR. TCRdb analysed the multiplex PCR reads with MiXCR anew, one entry per CDR3 protein. The sample includes about 660,000 distinct CDR3 sequences, roughly two fifths of them seen just once. The sequenced material came from peripheral blood. These receptors originate from an adult man with Graves' ophthalmopathy.

Details on this clonotype: One end of the junction fails to match germline, which may point to a read error. The J gene is TRBJ2-7, the V gene TRBV11-2; D is unresolved. The CDR3 is made up of 14 amino acids. Germline CDR1 SGHAT, CDR2 FQNNGV. CDR3 protein: CASSSSAVSYEQCF. The CDR3 bases are TGTGCCAGCAGCTCCAGTGCGGTAAGCTACGAGCAGTGCTTT.

There are a few counts of this clonotype. The chain joins TRBV2 to TRBJ1-5, with TRBD1 matching over 9 bases. V lost 6 bases to trimming and J lost 10 bases; unmatched junction nucleotides: 10. Per the germline V gene, CDR1 is SNHLY and CDR2 is FYNNEI. The CDR3 sequence is 14 residues long. For the CDR3, the DNA is TGTGCCAGCAGGACAGGGGGGGCCTCGGGTCCCCAGCATTTT. It specifies CASRTGGASGPQHF.

On this clonotype itself: A much larger clone is a single base away; this may be a read error. This chain connects TRBV7-8 to TRBJ2-2; 7 nucleotides match TRBD1. V was clipped by 2 bases and J by 4 bases; unmatched bases: 10. The germline V gene encodes CDR1 SGHVS and CDR2 FQNEAQ. The CDR3 spans 17 residues. CDR3 coding DNA: TGTGCCAGCAGCTTATTAAGGGGACAGTTGAGCACCGGGGAGCTGTTTTTT. It is translated as CASSLLRGQLSTGELFF.

The rearrangement links TRBV19 to TRBJ2-7; 10 bases are shared with TRBD1. The germline V gene encodes CDR1 LNHDA and CDR2 SQIVND (reference sequence). The CDR3 is made up of 17 amino acids. V gave up 9 bases and J gave up 3 bases; unmatched junction bases: 17. Here the CDR3 DNA reads TGTGCCAGCAGTTTAGGAGACGCTGGGACAGGGGTCTACGAGCAGTACTTC. It codes for CASSLGDAGTGVYEQYF.

This clonotype was recorded at least ten times. The rearrangement uses TRBV7-9 and TRBJ1-1, with D hard to call. Between the trimmed V and J ends, which lost 2 bases and 3 bases, there was a span of 7 bases. Germline V gene lookup returns CDR1 SEHNR and CDR2 FQNEAQ (reference sequence). This CDR3 spans 13 amino acids. The CDR3 DNA reads TGTGCCAGCAGCTTAAGGGATGACACTGAAGCTTTCTTT. It is translated as CASSLRDDTEAFF.

The gene calls are TRBV7-9 and TRBJ2-5; TRBD2 is a possible D gene (5 bases). V gave up 6 bases and J gave up 7 bases, with 6 bases separating them. This CDR3 is 10 amino acids long. The germline V gene has CDR1 SEHNR and CDR2 FQNEAQ (reference sequence). For the CDR3, the DNA is TGTGCCAGCAGACGGGGGACCCAGTACTTC. Its translation is CASRRGTQYF.

Notes on this clonotype: A much larger clonotype is one base distant, so this may be a read error. The CDR3: CVSSHVGDTHF. The DNA of the CDR3 is TGTGTCAGCAGTCATGTCGGAGATACCCACTTT. The chain combines TRBV10-3 with TRBJ1-6; D not resolved. The CDR3 has 11 amino acids. Germline assignment: CDR1 ENHRY and CDR2 SYGVKD.

The chain recombines TRBV7-8 with TRBJ2-5, with D tentatively TRBD1 (6 bases). Trimming took off 5 bases at V and 8 bases at J, with 18 bases between the two ends. CDR1 SGHVS and CDR2 FQNEAQ come from the germline V gene. The CDR3 sequence is 14 residues long. CDR3 amino acids: CASSLTGFGGTQYF. In DNA, the CDR3 is TGTGCCAGCAGCCTAACAGGGTTTGGCGGCACCCAGTACTTC.

As regards this clonotype: Without the conserved terminal phenylalanine or tryptophan, this CDR3 likely stems from a read error. The rearrangement joins TRBV7-9 to TRBJ2-5; 15 bases agree with TRBD2. This CDR3 region has 19 residues. V shed 5 bases, J shed 2 bases, and the junction held 12 bases outside the gene matches. CDR1 is SEHNR, CDR2 FQNEAQ, per germline (reference sequence). This chain's CDR3 is CASSQDLGGLAGGQETQYL. CDR3 in DNA: TGTGCCAGCAGCCAAGATCTCGGGGGACTAGCGGGGGGACAAGAGACCCAGTACCTC.

This clonotype was counted at least ten times. The chain links TRBV19 to TRBJ1-2; 9 bases are shared with TRBD1. V lost 6 bases, J lost 7 bases, and 6 bases stayed unmatched. This CDR3 comprises 13 residues. Looked up from germline, CDR1 is LNHDA and CDR2 is SQIVND (reference sequence). The DNA of the CDR3 is TGTGCCAGTAGCGAACAGGGGGCGAGTGGCTACACCTTC. This codes for CASSEQGASGYTF.

The V and J genes are TRBV10-3 and TRBJ2-5, with a weak D call TRBD2 (5 bases). V dropped 10 bases and J dropped 2 bases, with 20 bases sitting between them. Germline V CDR1 and CDR2: ENHRY, SYGVKD. The CDR3 contains 15 residues. CDR3 protein: CASTLNPSQQETQYF. The CDR3 bases are TGTGCCAGCACCTTAAATCCTAGCCAGCAAGAGACCCAGTACTTC.

This clonotype occurred a few times. The rearrangement joins TRBV11-3 to TRBJ2-2; D tentatively reads TRBD1 or TRBD2 (5 bases each). Trimming cost V 4 bases and J 4 bases, with 10 bases left between them. This CDR3 region has 14 residues. Germline values: CDR1 SGHNT, CDR2 YENEEA. CDR3 in DNA: TGTGCCAGCAGCTGGGGGTTTCTCACCGGGGAGCTGTTTTTT. Amino acid sequence: CASSWGFLTGELFF. Using reference TRBV11-3 and TRBJ2-2 for the parts outside the CDR3, the full variable domain is EAGVVQSPRYKIIEKKQPVAFWCNPISGHNTLYWYLQNLGQGPELLIRYENEEAVDDSQLPKDRFSAERLKGVDSTLKIQPAELGDSAVYLCASSWGFLTGELFFGEGSRLTVL.